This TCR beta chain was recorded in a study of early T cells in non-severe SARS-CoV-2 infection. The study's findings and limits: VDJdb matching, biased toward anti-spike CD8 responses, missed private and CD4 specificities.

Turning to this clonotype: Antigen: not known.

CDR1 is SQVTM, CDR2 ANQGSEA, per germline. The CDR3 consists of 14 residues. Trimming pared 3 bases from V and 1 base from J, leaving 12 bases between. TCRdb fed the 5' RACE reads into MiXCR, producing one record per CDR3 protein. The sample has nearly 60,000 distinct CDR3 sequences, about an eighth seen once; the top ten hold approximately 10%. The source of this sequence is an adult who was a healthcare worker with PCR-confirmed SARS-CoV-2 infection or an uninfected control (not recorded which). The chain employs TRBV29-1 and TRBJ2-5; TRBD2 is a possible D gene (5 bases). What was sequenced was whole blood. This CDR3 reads CSVDPPGGQETQYF. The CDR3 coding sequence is TGCAGCGTTGATCCTCCCGGAGGCCAAGAGACCCAGTACTTC.